These 25 T cell receptor beta chains were all obtained from the same sample, sequenced in a study of regulatory T cells in long-lasting Graves disease (dated by TCRdb to about 2021). Receptors were amplified or captured by multiplex PCR. The sequencer listed for this sample is Illumina HiSeq 4000. CDR3 regions were amplified by Arm-PCR with iRepertoire HTBI primers to construct TCR beta libraries. Through fastp at Q25 and MiXCR, TCRdb rebuilt clones from the public reads, retaining in-frame beta chains. Rows matching on CDR3 protein sequence are summarized as one entry with the most common DNA and genes. Recorded for this sample are approximately 540,000 distinct CDR3 sequences; around 12% of them occurred a single time. The ten largest make up 7.5% to 9% of the sample. What this sample's time point label stands for: newly diagnosed GD, antithyroid drugs for less than 3 months. RNA was extracted from PBMCs in TRIzol for both TCR sequencing and RNA sequencing.

This sample was also put to use in a study of T cells in Graves' hyperthyroidism and ophthalmopathy.

Source: peripheral blood mononuclear cells (PBMCs), taken at new diagnosis, from a patient treated with antithyroid drugs. These TCRs come from a woman aged 25 to 45 with Graves disease. Donor details come from another sample of the same person, matched by shared clones.

This clonotype was detected ten times or more. The chain uses TRBV3-1 and TRBJ2-7; 8 bases align to TRBD2. The germline V gene encodes CDR1 LGHDT and CDR2 YNNKEL (reference sequence). V lost 0 bases, J lost 4 bases, and 8 bases stayed unmatched. This CDR3 region has 16 residues. The CDR3 protein is CASSQDSGSKSYEQYF. The CDR3 nucleotides read TGTGCCAGCAGCCAAGACAGCGGGAGTAAATCATACGAGCAGTACTTC.

The table lists this clonotype with many counts. The genes are TRBV27 and TRBJ2-1; D may be TRBD1 or TRBD2 (5 bases each). Trimming shortened V by 6 bases and J by 7 bases, and 13 bases separated the two germline ends. This CDR3 comprises 13 residues. The V gene's germline CDR1 is MNHEY and CDR2 SMNVEV (reference sequence). In DNA form, the CDR3 reads TGTGCCAGCAGCTACCTCGGGACGAATGAGCAGTTCTTC. Its protein is CASSYLGTNEQFF.

This clonotype was counted a few times. Possible read error: a much larger clone is one base away. This sequence joins TRBV5-4 and TRBJ2-3, with 8 positions matching TRBD2. CDR3 length: 17 residues. The germline gives CDR1 SGHNT, CDR2 YYREEE (reference sequence). V dropped 1 base and J dropped 4; count of bases not matched to a gene: 11. CDR3 nucleotides: TGTGCCAGCAGCTTGAGGCAAGCGGGGGTGGTGGCAGATACGCAGTATTTT. It translates to CASSLRQAGVVADTQYF.

In its sample, this clonotype was seen many times. This chain uses TRBV18 with TRBJ1-1; D possibly corresponds to TRBD1 (5 bases). Germline values: CDR1 KGHSH, CDR2 LQKENI. Trimming removed 4 bases from V and 11 bases from J, with 23 bases in between. The CDR3 has 15 amino acids. CDR3 sequence reads: CASSQGTGSHRSAFF. The DNA of the CDR3 is TGTGCCAGCTCACAAGGGACCGGGTCCCACCGATCGGCTTTCTTT.

The chain combines TRBV24-1 with TRBJ2-4; D remains unclear. This CDR3 comprises 14 residues. V was trimmed by 3 bases and J by 6 bases, leaving 11 bases between them. Germline CDR1 is KGHDR and CDR2 is SFDVKD. The CDR3 sequence is CATSDTGLGNIQYF. DNA for the CDR3: TGTGCCACCAGTGATACCGGATTAGGAAACATTCAGTACTTC.

This clonotype was counted many times. The chain recombines TRBV24-1 with TRBJ2-2; no definite D call. V was pared by 7 bases and J by 5 bases, with 10 bases between. CDR1 KGHDR and CDR2 SFDVKD come from the germline V gene. The CDR3 is made up of 13 amino acids. CDR3 sequence: CATRGYQTGELFF. The CDR3 DNA reads as TGTGCCACCAGGGGCTACCAAACCGGGGAGCTGTTTTTT.

This clonotype has a handful of counts. The chain recombines TRBV2 with TRBJ2-2; a weak D match, TRBD1 (5 bases). The ends were cut back, 6 bases at V and 9 bases at J, with 14 bases in the middle. This CDR3 region has 13 residues. Germline V gene lookup returns CDR1 SNHLY and CDR2 FYNNEI. CDR3 DNA: TGTGCCAGCAGGGGGCTACGAATTAGGGAGCTGTTTTTT. It yields the protein CASRGLRIRELFF.

Ten or more counts support this clonotype. The chain uses TRBV2 and TRBJ2-7; 8 bases are shared with TRBD1. The germline V gene has CDR1 SNHLY and CDR2 FYNNEI. V lost 1 base to trimming and J lost 0 bases; unmatched junction nucleotides: 2. CDR3 length: 15 amino acids. The CDR3 loop is CASSEGTGSSYEQYF. In DNA form, the CDR3 reads TGTGCCAGCAGTGAAGGGACAGGGAGCTCCTACGAGCAGTACTTC.

The table lists this clonotype with a few counts. The chain carries TRBV9 and TRBJ2-3; a weak D match, TRBD1 (6 bases). Deletions cut 4 bases from V and 2 bases from J, with 11 bases between. The germline V gene has CDR1 SGDLS and CDR2 YYNGEE. The CDR3 has 14 amino acids. CDR3 in amino acids: CASSTGPITDTQYF. CDR3 in DNA: TGTGCCAGCAGCACAGGGCCGATCACAGATACGCAGTATTTT.

This clonotype was counted a few times. V usage is TRBV25-1 and J usage is TRBJ2-1, with D tentatively TRBD2 (6 bases). The CDR3 totals 14 residues. Germline V gene data show CDR1 as MGHDK and CDR2 as SYGVNS. V was shortened by 4 bases and J by 2 bases, with 9 bases between the two germline ends. CDR3 in amino acids: CASSAEGPYNEQFF. The CDR3 DNA sequence: TGTGCCAGCAGTGCGGAGGGCCCCTACAATGAGCAGTTCTTC. The full variable domain, with the rest looked up from reference TRBV25-1 and TRBJ2-1, is EADIYQTPRYLVIGTGKKITLECSQTMGHDKMYWYQQDPGMELHLIHYSYGVNSTEKGDLSSESTVSRIRTEHFPLTLESARPSHTSQYLCASSAEGPYNEQFFGPGTRLTVL.

This clonotype occurred many times. The CDR3 nucleotides read TGTGCCAGCAGCTTAAGTTTGGGCTACGAGCAGTACTTC. Protein product: CASSLSLGYEQYF. This chain uses TRBV11-3 with TRBJ2-7, with D unclear. V was pared by 2 bases and J by 3 bases, with 8 bases between. Germline CDR1 reads SGHNT; CDR2 reads YENEEA. CDR3 length: 13 residues.

This clonotype was observed many times. V is TRBV6-1 and J is TRBJ1-5; tentatively, D is TRBD1 (5 bases). Trimming pared 7 bases from V and 3 bases from J, leaving 19 bases between. This CDR3 is 16 amino acids long. CDR1 is MNHNS, CDR2 SASEGT, per germline. CDR3 sequence: CASTGKRGTFNQPQHF. The CDR3 DNA follows: TGTGCCAGCACGGGGAAAAGAGGGACGTTCAATCAGCCCCAGCATTTT.

J is TRBJ2-7 and V is TRBV7-9, with D possibly TRBD1 on 5 matching bases. Germline V lookup: CDR1 SEHNR, CDR2 FQNEAQ (reference sequence). The CDR3 contains 11 residues. The V gene lost 6 bases and the J gene lost 6 bases, with 9 bases spanning the gap. The CDR3 reads CASSTGSEQYF. Written as DNA, the CDR3 is TGTGCCAGCAGTACAGGAAGCGAGCAGTACTTC.

This clonotype was recorded at least ten times. V and J are TRBV5-1 and TRBJ2-3; 8 bases are shared with TRBD1. V lost 4 bases to trimming and J lost 6 bases; unmatched junction nucleotides: 19. The CDR3 consists of 18 residues. CDR1 is SGHRS, CDR2 YFSETQ, per germline. The CDR3 loop reads CASSGTTRGPRAGDTQYF. CDR3 in DNA: TGCGCCAGCAGCGGCACGACCAGGGGGCCAAGGGCAGGTGATACGCAGTATTTT.

In its sample, this clonotype was seen a few times. The rearrangement links TRBV6-1 to TRBJ2-2, with unresolved D. Trimming removed 5 bases from V and 9 bases from J, with 7 bases in between. Germline loops: CDR1 MNHNS, CDR2 SASEGT. The CDR3 totals 11 residues. CDR3 sequence: CASSLGRELFF. Written as DNA, the CDR3 is TGTGCCAGCAGTCTCGGCCGGGAGCTGTTTTTT.

The chain employs TRBV6-1 and TRBJ1-5, with D maybe TRBD1 (6 bases). V lost 5 bases and J 4 bases, leaving 24 bases between the germline ends. CDR3 length: 18 amino acids. Germline V lookup: CDR1 MNHNS, CDR2 SASEGT. For the CDR3, the DNA is TGTGCCAGCAGTTACCCCACAGGGAACCCCTTCAAAAATCAGCCCCAGCATTTT. Translation gives CASSYPTGNPFKNQPQHF.

This clonotype has ten or more counts. The chain links TRBV9 to TRBJ2-3, with 12 bases matching TRBD2. Germline V CDR1 and CDR2: SGDLS, YYNGEE. With V trimmed by 3 bases and J by 6 bases, 5 bases remained unmatched. The CDR3 covers 15 residues. The CDR3 sequence is CASSATSGSSDTQYF. The CDR3, as DNA: TGTGCCAGCAGCGCGACTAGCGGGAGTTCCGATACGCAGTATTTT. The whole variable domain, filled in from reference TRBV9 and TRBJ2-3, reads DSGVTQTPKHLITATGQRVTLRCSPRSGDLSVYWYQQSLDQGLQFLIQYYNGEERAKGNILERFSAQQFPDLHSELNLSSLELGDSALYFCASSATSGSSDTQYFGPGTRLTVL.

This clonotype was seen more than once but under ten times. This may stem from a read error, because a much larger clone lies one nucleotide away. The rearrangement uses TRBV10-3 and TRBJ1-1, with a weak D call TRBD1 (6 bases). Trimming stripped 0 bases from V and 4 bases from J, with 21 bases between. There are 18 residues in the CDR3. Germline V gene sequence: CDR1 ENHRY, CDR2 SYGVKD. The CDR3 loop is CAISESIMKQGTSTEAFF. CDR3 coding DNA: TGTGCCATCAGTGAGTCGATCATGAAACAGGGAACTAGCACTGAAGCTTTCTTT.

The sample holds many counts of this clonotype. The chain is built from TRBV2 and TRBJ1-1; D remains unclear. This CDR3 region has 12 residues. From germline, CDR1 is SNHLY and CDR2 FYNNEI. Trimming cost V 7 bases and J 6 bases, with 12 bases left between them. DNA for the CDR3: TGTGCCAGCACCCACGAAAGCGCTGAAGCTTTCTTT. Protein product: CASTHESAEAFF.

This clonotype was seen repeatedly, ten times or more. The rearrangement joins TRBV6-2 or TRBV6-3 to TRBJ1-3; D might be TRBD1 (5 bases). V was pared by 4 bases and J by 6 bases, with 13 bases between. Per germline, CDR1 MNHEY and CDR2 SVGEGT. The length of the CDR3 is 14 residues. CDR3 nucleotides: TGTGCCAGCAGTTCCGATCGGGGGACAAACACCATATATTTT. Translation: CASSSDRGTNTIYF.

This clonotype was detected ten times or more. The chain joins TRBV19 to TRBJ1-1; D call uncertain. The CDR3 covers 17 residues. The ends were cut back, 4 bases at V and 4 bases at J, with 22 bases in the middle. Germline V gene lookup returns CDR1 LNHDA and CDR2 SQIVND (reference sequence). CDR3 in amino acids: CASSTPAGLGLFTEAFF. The CDR3 DNA follows: TGTGCCAGTAGTACCCCCGCCGGGTTAGGGTTGTTCACTGAAGCTTTCTTT.

The V call is TRBV4-1, the J call TRBJ1-1, with 7 bases that match TRBD1. The junction had 16 bases not matched to a gene; V was cut back by 6 bases and J by 0 bases. CDR3 length: 18 amino acids. The germline CDR1 and CDR2 sequences are MGHRA and YSYEKL. CDR3 protein: CASRFDPREDRLNTEAFF. CDR3 DNA sequence: TGCGCCAGCAGGTTTGACCCTCGGGAGGACAGGTTGAACACTGAAGCTTTCTTT.

The chain links TRBV6-2 or TRBV6-3 to TRBJ1-6; D may be TRBD1 (6 bases). The V gene's germline CDR1 is MNHEY and CDR2 SVGEGT. V lost 0 bases, J lost 4 bases, and 16 bases lay in between. The CDR3 length is 18 residues. The CDR3, as DNA: TGTGCCAGCAGTTACTCTTCAGGCAGGGGACCATATAATTCACCCCTCCACTTT. It translates to CASSYSSGRGPYNSPLHF.

V gene TRBV20-1 combines with J gene TRBJ1-2; TRBD1 might be the D (6 bases). The germline V and J ends were trimmed by 5 bases and 0 bases, with 13 bases remaining between them. The CDR3 has 14 residues. Germline assignment: CDR1 DFQATT and CDR2 SNEGSKA (reference sequence). The chain's CDR3 is CSAPRDIPNYGYTF. As DNA, the CDR3 is TGCAGTGCTCCACGGGACATCCCTAACTATGGCTACACCTTC.

At least ten counts were recorded for this clonotype. This sequence joins TRBV27 and TRBJ1-1; D remains unclear. Trimming left V 3 bases short and J 3 bases short, with 11 bases between. This CDR3 is built from 14 residues. Germline V CDR1 and CDR2: MNHEY, SMNVEV (reference sequence). CDR3 coding DNA: TGTGCCAGCAGTTTGGTGGGCGGGTACACTGAAGCTTTCTTT. It yields the protein CASSLVGGYTEAFF.